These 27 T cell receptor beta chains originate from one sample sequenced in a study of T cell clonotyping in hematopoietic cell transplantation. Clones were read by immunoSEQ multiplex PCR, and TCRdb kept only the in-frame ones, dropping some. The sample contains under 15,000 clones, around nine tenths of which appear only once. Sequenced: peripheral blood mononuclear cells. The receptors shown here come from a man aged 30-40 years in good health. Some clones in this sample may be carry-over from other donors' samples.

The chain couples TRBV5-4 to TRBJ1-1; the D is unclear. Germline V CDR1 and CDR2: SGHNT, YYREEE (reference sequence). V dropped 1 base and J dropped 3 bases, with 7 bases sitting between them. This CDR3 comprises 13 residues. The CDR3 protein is CASSLTKYTEAFF. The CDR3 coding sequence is TGTGCCAGCAGCTTGACCAAATACACTGAAGCTTTCTTT.

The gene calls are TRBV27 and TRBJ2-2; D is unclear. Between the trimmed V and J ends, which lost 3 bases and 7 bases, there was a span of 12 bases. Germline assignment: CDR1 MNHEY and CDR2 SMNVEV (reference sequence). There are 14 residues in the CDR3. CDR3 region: CASSFGLGYGELFF. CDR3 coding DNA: TGTGCCAGCAGTTTTGGTCTTGGATACGGGGAGCTGTTTTTT.

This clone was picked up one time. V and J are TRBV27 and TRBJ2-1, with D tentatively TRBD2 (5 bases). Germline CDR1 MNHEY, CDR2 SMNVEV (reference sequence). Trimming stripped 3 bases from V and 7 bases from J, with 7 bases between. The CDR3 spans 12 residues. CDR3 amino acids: CASSFGGNEQFF. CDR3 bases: TGTGCCAGCAGTTTTGGAGGAAATGAGCAGTTCTTC.

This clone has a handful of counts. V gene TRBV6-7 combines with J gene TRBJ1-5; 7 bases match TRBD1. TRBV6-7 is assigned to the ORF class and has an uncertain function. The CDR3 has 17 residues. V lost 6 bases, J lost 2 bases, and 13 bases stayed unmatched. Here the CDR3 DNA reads TGTGCCAGCAGCGCCTCAGACACAGGGGAATGCAATCAGCCCCAGCATTTT. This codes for CASSASDTGECNQPQHF.

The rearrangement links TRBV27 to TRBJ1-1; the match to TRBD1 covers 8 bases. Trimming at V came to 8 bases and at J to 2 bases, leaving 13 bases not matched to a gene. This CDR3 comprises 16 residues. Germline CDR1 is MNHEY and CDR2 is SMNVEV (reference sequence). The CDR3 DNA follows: TGTGCCAGCCGAGACAGGGGTCAGGGGAAAAACACTGAAGCTTTCTTT. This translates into CASRDRGQGKNTEAFF.

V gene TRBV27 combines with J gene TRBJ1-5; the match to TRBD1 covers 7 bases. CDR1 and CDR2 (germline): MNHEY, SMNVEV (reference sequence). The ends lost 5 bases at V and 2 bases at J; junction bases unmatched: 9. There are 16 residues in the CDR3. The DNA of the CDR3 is TGTGCCAGCAGTGCCCGACAGGGCGGGGGCAATCAGCCCCAGCATTTT. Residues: CASSARQGGGNQPQHF.

Written as DNA, the CDR3 is TGTGCCAGCAGCTCTGGGGCCAACGTCCTGACTTTC. This codes for CASSSGANVLTF. V usage is TRBV11-1 and J usage is TRBJ2-6; no firm D call. The V end was cut by 4 bases, the J end by 2 bases, with 0 bases between. Per the germline V gene, CDR1 is SGHAT and CDR2 is FQDESV (reference sequence). This CDR3 is built from 12 residues. Combining the CDR3 with reference TRBV11-1 and TRBJ2-6 gives the whole variable domain EAEVAQSPRYKITEKSQAVAFWCDPISGHATLYWYRQILGQGPELLVQFQDESVVDDSQLPKDRFSAERLKGVDSTLKIQPAELGDSAMYLCASSSGANVLTFGAGSRLTVL.

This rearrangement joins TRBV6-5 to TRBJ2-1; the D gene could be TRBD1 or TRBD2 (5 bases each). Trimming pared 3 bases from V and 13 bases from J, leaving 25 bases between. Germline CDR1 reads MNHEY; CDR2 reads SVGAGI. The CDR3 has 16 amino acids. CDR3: CASSYPASGRGSFQFF. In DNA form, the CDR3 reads TGTGCCAGCAGTTATCCAGCAAGCGGAAGGGGTTCTTTTCAGTTCTTC.

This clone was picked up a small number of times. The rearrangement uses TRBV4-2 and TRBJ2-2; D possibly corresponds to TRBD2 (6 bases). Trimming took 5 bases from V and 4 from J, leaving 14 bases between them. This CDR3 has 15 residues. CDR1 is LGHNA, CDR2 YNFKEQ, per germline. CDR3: CASSEATGGTGELFF. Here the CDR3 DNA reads TGTGCCAGCAGCGAAGCCACCGGGGGCACCGGGGAGCTGTTTTTT.

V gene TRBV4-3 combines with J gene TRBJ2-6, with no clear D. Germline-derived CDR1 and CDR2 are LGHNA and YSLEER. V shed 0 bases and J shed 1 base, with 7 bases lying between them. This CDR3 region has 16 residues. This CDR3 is CASSQDVASGANVLTF. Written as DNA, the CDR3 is TGCGCCAGCAGCCAAGATGTGGCGTCTGGGGCCAACGTCCTGACTTTC.

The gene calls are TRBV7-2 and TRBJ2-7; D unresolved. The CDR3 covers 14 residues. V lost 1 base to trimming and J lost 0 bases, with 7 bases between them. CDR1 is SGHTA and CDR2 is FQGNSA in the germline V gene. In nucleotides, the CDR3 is TGTGCCAGCAGCTTAGACGCCGCCTCCTACGAGCAGTACTTC. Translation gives CASSLDAASYEQYF.

Written as DNA, the CDR3 is TGTGCCAGTAGCCCGCGGGTGAACGAGCAGTACTTC. It specifies CASSPRVNEQYF. This chain uses TRBV19 with TRBJ2-7, with D perhaps TRBD2 (5 bases). Germline loops: CDR1 LNHDA, CDR2 SQIVND (reference sequence). V was shortened by 6 bases and J by 5 bases, with 11 bases between the two germline ends. The CDR3 extends over 12 amino acids.

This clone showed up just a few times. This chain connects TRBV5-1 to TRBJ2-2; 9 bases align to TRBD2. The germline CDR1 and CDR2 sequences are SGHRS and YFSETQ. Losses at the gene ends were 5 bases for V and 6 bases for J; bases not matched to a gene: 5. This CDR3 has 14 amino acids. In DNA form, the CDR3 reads TGCGCCAGCAGGGCTAGCGGGGCGGCCGGGGAGCTGTTTTTT. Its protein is CASRASGAAGELFF.

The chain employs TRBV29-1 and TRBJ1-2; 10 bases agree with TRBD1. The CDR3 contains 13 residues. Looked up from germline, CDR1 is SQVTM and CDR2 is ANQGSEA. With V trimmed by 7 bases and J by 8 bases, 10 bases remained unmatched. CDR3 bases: TGCAGCGACCGACAGGGGGCGAAAGGGGGCTACACCTTC. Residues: CSDRQGAKGGYTF.

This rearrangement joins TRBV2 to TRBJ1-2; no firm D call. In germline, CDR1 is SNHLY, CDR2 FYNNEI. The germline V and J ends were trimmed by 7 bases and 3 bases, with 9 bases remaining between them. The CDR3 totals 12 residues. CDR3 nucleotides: TGTGCCAGCATGGACTCCTACTATGGCTACACCTTC. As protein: CASMDSYYGYTF.

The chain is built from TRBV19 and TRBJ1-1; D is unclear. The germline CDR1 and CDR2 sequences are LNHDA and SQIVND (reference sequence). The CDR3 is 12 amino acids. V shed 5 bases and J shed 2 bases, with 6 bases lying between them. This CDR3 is CASSWGNTEAFF. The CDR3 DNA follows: TGTGCCAGTAGTTGGGGTAACACTGAAGCTTTCTTT.

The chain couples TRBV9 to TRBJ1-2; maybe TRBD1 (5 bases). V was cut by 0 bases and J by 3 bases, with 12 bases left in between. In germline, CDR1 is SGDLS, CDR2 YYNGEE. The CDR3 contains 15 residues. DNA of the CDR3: TGTGCCAGCAGCGTAGCCGCCGGGACCGACTATGGCTACACCTTC. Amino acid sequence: CASSVAAGTDYGYTF.

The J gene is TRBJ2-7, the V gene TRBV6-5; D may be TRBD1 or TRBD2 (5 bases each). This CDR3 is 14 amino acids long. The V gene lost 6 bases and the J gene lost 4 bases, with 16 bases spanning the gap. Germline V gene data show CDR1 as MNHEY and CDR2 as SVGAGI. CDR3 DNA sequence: TGTGCCAGCAGGGAGAAGCGAGGGGTGTACGAGCAGTACTTC. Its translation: CASREKRGVYEQYF.

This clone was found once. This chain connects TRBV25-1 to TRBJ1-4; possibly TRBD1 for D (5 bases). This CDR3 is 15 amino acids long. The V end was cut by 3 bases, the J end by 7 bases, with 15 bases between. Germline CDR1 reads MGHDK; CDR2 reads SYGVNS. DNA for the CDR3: TGTGCCAGCAGTGACCCAGGGCAGGGCGGTGAAAAACTGTTTTTT. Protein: CASSDPGQGGEKLFF.

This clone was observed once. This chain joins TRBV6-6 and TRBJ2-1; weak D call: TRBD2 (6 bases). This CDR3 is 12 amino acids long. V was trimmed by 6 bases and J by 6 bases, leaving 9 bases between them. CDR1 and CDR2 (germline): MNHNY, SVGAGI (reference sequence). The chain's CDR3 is CASSPGGNEQFF. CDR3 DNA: TGTGCCAGCAGCCCCGGGGGCAATGAGCAGTTCTTC.

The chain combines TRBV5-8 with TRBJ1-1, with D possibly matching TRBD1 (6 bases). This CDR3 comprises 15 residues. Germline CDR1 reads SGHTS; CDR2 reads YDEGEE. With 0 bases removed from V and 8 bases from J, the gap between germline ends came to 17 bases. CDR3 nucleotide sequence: TGTGCCAGCAGCTTGGGGGCAGGGCTAAGGGGGGAAGCTTTCTTT. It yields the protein CASSLGAGLRGEAFF.

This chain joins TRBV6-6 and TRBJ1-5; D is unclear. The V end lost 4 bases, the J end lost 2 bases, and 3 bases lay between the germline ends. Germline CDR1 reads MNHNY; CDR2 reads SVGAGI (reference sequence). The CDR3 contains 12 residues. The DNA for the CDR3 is TGTGCCAGCAGTTCCGGCAATCAGCCCCAGCATTTT. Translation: CASSSGNQPQHF.

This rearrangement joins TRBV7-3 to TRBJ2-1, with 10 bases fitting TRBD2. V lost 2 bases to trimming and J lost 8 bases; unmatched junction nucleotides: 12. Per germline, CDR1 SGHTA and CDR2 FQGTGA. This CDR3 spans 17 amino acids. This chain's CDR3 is CASSLGHGSGRVDEQFF. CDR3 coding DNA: TGTGCCAGCAGCTTAGGCCATGGGAGCGGGAGGGTGGATGAGCAGTTCTTC.

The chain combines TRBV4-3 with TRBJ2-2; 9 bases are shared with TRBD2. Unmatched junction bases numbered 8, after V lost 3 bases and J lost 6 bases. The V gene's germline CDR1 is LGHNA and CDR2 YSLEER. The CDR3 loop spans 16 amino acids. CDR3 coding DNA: TGCGCCAGCAGCCACCTAGCGGGATCGTCCCCCGGGGAGCTGTTTTTT. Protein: CASSHLAGSSPGELFF.

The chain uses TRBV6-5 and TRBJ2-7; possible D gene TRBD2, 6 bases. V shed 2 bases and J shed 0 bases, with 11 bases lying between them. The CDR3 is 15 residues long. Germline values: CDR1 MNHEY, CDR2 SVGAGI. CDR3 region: CASSYDSGLSYEQYF. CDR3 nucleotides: TGTGCCAGCAGTTACGACAGCGGGCTCTCCTACGAGCAGTACTTC.

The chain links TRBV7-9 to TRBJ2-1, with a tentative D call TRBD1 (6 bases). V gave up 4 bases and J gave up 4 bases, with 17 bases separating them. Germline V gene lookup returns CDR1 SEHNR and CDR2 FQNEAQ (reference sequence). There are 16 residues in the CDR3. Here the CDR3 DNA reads TGTGCCAGCAGCTGGGGCGAGTGGGGGCAGTACAATGAGCAGTTCTTC. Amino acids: CASSWGEWGQYNEQFF.

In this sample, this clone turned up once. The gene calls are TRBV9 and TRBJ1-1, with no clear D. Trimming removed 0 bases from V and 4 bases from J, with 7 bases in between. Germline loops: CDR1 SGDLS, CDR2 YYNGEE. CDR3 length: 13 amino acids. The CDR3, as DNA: TGTGCCAGCAGCGTAGGTGGAACCACTGAAGCTTTCTTT. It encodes CASSVGGTTEAFF.